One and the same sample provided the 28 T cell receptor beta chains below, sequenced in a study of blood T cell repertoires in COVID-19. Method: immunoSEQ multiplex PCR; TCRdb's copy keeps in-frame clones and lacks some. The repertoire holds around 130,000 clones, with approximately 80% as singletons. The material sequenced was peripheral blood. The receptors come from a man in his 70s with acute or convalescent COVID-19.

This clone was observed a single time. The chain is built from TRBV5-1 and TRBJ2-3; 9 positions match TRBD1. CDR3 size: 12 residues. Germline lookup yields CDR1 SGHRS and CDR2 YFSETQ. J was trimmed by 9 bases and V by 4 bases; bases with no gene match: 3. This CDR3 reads CASSHGQGTQYF. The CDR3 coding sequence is TGCGCCAGCAGCCATGGACAGGGGACGCAGTATTTT.

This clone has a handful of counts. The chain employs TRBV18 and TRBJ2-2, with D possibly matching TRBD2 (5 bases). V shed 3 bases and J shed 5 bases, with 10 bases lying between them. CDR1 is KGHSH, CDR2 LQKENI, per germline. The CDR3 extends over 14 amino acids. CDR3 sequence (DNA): TGTGCCAGCTCACCGTCTAGAGGGACCGGGGAGCTGTTTTTT. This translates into CASSPSRGTGELFF.

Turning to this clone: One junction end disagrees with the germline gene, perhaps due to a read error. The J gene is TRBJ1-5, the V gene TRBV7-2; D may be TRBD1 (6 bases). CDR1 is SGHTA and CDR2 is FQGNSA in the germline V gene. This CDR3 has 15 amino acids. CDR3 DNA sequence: TGTGCCAGCAGCCTAGCGGGGGGGGGCGGAGAGCCCCAGCATTTT. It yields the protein CASSLAGGGGEPQHF.

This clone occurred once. The CDR3: CASSLETGTSGSRQFF. DNA of the CDR3: TGTGCCAGCAGCTTGGAAACCGGGACTAGCGGTAGTCGTCAGTTCTTC. The chain combines TRBV5-4 with TRBJ2-1; 11 positions agree with TRBD2. Germline V gene sequence: CDR1 SGHNT, CDR2 YYREEE (reference sequence). The CDR3 runs to 16 residues. Trimming took 0 bases from V and 13 from J; bases not matched to a gene: 12.

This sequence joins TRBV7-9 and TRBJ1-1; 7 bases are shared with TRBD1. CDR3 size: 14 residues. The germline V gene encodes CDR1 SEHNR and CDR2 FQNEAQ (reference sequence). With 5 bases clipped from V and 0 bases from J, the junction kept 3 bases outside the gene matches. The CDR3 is CASSATGLNTEAFF. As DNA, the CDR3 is TGTGCCAGCAGCGCGACAGGGTTGAACACTGAAGCTTTCTTT.

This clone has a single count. CDR3 sequence: CASSGFLRETQYF. The DNA for the CDR3 is TGTGCCAGCAGCGGTTTTCTGAGAGAGACCCAGTACTTC. The chain is built from TRBV7-9 and TRBJ2-5; D gene uncertain. There are 13 residues in the CDR3. The germline CDR1 and CDR2 sequences are SEHNR and FQNEAQ (reference sequence). Trimming shortened V by 5 bases and J by 4 bases, and 11 bases separated the two germline ends.

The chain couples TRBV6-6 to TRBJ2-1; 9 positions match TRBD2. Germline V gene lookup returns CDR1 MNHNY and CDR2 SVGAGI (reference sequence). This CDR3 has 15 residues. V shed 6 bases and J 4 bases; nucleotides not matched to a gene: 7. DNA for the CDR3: TGTGCCAGCAGCTCAAGCGGGGGGCAATACAATGAGCAGTTCTTC. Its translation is CASSSSGGQYNEQFF.

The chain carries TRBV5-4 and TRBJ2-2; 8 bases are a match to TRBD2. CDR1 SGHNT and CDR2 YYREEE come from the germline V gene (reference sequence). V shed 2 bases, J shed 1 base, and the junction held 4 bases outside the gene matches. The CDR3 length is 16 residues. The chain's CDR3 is CASSFWRGVNTGELFF. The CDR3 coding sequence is TGTGCCAGCAGCTTCTGGCGGGGGGTGAACACCGGGGAGCTGTTTTTT.

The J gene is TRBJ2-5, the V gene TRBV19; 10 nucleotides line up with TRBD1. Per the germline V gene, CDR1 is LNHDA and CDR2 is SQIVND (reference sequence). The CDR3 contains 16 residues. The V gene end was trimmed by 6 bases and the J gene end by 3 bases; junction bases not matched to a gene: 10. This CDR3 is CASSPPGQGRKETQYF. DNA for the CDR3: TGTGCCAGTAGCCCCCCGGGACAGGGGCGAAAAGAGACCCAGTACTTC. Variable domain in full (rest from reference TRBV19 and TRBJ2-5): DGGITQSPKYLFRKEGQNVTLSCEQNLNHDAMYWYRQDPGQGLRLIYYSQIVNDFQKGDIAEGYSVSREKKESFPLTVTSAQKNPTAFYLCASSPPGQGRKETQYFGPGTRLLVL.

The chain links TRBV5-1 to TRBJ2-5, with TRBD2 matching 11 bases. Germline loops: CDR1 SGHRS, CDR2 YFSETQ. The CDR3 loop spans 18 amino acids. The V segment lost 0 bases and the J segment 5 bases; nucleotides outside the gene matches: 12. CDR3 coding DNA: TGCGCCAGCAGCTTGGATAAGTCTAGCGGGGGGCTAATGGAGACCCAGTACTTC. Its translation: CASSLDKSSGGLMETQYF.

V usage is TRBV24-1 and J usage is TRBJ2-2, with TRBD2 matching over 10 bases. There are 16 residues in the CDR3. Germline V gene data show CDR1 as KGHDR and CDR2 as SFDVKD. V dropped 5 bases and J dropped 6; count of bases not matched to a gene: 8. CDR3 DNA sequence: TGTGCCACCAGTGGGCTTCGGAGCGGGGGGGCCGGGGAGCTGTTTTTT. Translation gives CATSGLRSGGAGELFF.

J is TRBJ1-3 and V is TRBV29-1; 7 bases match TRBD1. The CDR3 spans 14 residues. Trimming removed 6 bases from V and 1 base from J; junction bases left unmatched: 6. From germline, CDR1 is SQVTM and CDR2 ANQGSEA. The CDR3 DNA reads TGCAGCGTCGGAGAGACAGGGTCTGGAAACACCATATATTTT. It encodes CSVGETGSGNTIYF.

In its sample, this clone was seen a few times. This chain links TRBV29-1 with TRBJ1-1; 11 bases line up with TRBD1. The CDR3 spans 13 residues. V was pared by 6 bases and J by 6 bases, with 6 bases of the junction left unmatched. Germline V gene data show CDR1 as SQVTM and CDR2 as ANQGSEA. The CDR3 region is CSVAGQGGSEAFF. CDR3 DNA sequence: TGCAGCGTAGCGGGACAGGGGGGATCTGAAGCTTTCTTT.

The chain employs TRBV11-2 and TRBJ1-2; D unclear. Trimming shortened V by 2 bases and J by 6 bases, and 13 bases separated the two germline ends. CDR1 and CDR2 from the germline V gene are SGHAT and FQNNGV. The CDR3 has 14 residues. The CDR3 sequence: CASSLSPSPDGYTF. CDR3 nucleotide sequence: TGTGCCAGCAGCTTATCCCCGTCCCCAGATGGCTACACCTTC.

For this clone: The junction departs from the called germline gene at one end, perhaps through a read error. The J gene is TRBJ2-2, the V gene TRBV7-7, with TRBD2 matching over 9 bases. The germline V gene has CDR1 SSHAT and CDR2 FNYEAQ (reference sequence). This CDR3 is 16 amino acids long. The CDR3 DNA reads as TGTGCTAGCAGCTTAGTAGCGGGGGATAACACCGGGGAGCTGTTTTTT. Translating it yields CASSLVAGDNTGELFF.

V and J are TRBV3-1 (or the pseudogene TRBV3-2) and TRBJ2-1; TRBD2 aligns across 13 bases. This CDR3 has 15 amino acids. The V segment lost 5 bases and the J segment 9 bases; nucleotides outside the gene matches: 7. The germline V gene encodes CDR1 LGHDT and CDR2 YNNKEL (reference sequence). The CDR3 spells CASSAGLAGAGEQFF. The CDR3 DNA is TGTGCCAGCAGCGCTGGACTAGCGGGGGCTGGTGAGCAGTTCTTC.

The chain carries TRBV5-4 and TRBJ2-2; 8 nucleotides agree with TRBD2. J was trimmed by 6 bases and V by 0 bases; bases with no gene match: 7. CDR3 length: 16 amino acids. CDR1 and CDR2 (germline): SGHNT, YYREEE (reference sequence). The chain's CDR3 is CASSLGRGADSGELFF. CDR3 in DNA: TGTGCCAGCAGCTTGGGGCGGGGGGCGGACTCCGGGGAGCTGTTTTTT.

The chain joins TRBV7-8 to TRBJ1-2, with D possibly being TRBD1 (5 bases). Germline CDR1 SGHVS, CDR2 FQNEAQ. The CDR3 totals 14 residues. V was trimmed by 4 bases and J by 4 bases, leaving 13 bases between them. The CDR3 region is CASSSPGGSYGYTF. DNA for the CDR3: TGTGCCAGCAGCTCCCCCGGGGGAAGCTATGGCTACACCTTC.

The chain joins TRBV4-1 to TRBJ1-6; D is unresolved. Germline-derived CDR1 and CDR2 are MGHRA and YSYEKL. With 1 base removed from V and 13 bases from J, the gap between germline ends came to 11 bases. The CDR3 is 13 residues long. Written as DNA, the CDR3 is TGCGCCAGCAGCCAAGCTGGCGGTCACCCCCTCCACTTT. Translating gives CASSQAGGHPLHF.

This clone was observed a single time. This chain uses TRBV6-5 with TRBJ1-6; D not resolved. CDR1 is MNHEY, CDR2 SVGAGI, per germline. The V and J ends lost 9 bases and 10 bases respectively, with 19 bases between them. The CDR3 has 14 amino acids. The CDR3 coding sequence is TGTGCCAGTCGCCCCTTTGAACAGAACTCACCCCTCCACTTT. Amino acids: CASRPFEQNSPLHF.

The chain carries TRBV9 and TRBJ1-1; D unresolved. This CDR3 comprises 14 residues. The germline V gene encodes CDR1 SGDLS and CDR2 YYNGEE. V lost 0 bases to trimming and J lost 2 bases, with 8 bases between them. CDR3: CASSVERANTEAFF. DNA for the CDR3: TGTGCCAGCAGCGTAGAGAGGGCTAACACTGAAGCTTTCTTT.

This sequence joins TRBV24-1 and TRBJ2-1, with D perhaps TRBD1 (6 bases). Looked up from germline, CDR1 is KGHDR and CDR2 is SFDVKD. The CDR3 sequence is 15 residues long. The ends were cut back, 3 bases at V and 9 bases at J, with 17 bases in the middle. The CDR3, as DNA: TGTGCCACCAGTGATACGGGACATTACTGGGGTGAGCAGTTCTTC. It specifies CATSDTGHYWGEQFF.

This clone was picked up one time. The CDR3 region is CASTPRETGNTIYF. The CDR3 DNA follows: TGTGCCAGCACTCCCAGGGAAACCGGAAACACCATATATTTT. The chain employs TRBV18 and TRBJ1-3; weak D call: TRBD1 (5 bases). CDR3 length: 14 amino acids. V lost 8 bases and J lost 4, with 15 bases in between. Per the germline V gene, CDR1 is KGHSH and CDR2 is LQKENI.

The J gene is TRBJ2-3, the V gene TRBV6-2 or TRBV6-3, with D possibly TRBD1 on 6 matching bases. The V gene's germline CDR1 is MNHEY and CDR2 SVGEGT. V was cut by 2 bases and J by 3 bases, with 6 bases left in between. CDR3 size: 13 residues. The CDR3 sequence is CASSYQGTDTQYF. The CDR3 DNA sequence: TGTGCCAGCAGTTACCAGGGGACAGATACGCAGTATTTT.

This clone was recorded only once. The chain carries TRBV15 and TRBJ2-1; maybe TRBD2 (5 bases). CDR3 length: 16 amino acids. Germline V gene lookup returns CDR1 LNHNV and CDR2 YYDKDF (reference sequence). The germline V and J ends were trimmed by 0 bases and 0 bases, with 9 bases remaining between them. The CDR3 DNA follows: TGTGCCACCAGCAGAGATCTTACTAGCTCCTACAATGAGCAGTTCTTC. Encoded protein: CATSRDLTSSYNEQFF.

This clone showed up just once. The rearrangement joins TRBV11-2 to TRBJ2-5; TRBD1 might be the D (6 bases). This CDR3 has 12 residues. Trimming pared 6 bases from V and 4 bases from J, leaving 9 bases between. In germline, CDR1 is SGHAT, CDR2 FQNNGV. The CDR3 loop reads CASRPRGETQYF. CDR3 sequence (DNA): TGTGCCAGCAGGCCCAGGGGAGAGACCCAGTACTTC.

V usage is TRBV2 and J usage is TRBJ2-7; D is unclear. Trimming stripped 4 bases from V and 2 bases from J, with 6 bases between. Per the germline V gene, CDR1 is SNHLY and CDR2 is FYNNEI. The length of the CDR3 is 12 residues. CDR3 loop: CASSAEAYEQYF. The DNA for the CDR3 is TGTGCCAGCAGTGCTGAGGCCTACGAGCAGTACTTC.

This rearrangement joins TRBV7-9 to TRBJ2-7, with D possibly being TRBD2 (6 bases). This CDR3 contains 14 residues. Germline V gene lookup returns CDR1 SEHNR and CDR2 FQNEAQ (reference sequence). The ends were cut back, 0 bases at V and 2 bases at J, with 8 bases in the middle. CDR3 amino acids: CASSLAGGTYEQYF. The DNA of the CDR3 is TGTGCCAGCAGCTTAGCGGGGGGTACCTACGAGCAGTACTTC.